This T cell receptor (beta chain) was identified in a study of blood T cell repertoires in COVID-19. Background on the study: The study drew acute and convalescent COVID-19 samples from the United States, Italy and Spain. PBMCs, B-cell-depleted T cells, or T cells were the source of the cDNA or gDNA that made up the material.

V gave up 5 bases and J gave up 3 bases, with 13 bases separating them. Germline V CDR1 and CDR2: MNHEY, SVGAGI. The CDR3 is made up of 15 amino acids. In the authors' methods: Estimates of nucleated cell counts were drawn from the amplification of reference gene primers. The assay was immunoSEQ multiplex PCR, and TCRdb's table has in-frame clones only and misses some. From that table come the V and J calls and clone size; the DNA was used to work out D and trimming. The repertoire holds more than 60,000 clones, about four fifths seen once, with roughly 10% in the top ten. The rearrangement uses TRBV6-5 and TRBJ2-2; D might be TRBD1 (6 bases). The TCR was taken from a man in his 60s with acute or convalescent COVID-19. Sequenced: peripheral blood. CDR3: CASSRRQVDTGELFF. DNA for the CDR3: TGTGCCAGCAGTCGCCGACAGGTAGACACCGGGGAGCTGTTTTTT.